This T cell receptor beta chain was captured by sequencing in a study of T cell responses to AZD1222 COVID-19 vaccine. Study-wide results and caveats: Just five or six AZD1222 recipients tested seropositive at baseline.

Sequencing used immunoSEQ multiplex PCR; TCRdb keeps in-frame clones, though not all of them. The table shows roughly 200,000 clones, with just over 90% occurring only once. The germline V gene encodes CDR1 SGHRS and CDR2 YFSETQ. V was clipped by 0 bases and J by 6 bases, with 7 bases between them. The CDR3 sequence is 13 residues long. As to this clone: Its antigen is unknown.

Source: peripheral blood, taken on day 0 of MenACWY control vaccination. The chain uses TRBV5-1 and TRBJ2-1; D ambiguous. This clonotype was sampled from an adult in good health. The CDR3 DNA reads TGCGCCAGCAGCTTGGGGCCCTCCAATGAGCAGTTCTTC. It codes for CASSLGPSNEQFF.